The clone carrying this T cell receptor beta chain was found a few times. Antigen specificity is unknown. The sample originates from a study of vaccination and CD4 T cells after COVID-19. Sequence data for DNA of cultured CD4+ T cells were generated by the Oncomine TCR Beta short-read assay. TCRdb analysed the PCR reads with MiXCR anew, one entry per CDR3 protein. The sample shows about 1,800 distinct CDR3 sequences, about three fifths of them seen only once. Specified treatment: roughly 10-day PBMC culture with coronavirus spike peptide pools or control peptides (ViraFEST assay). The unexposed donor's CD4+ T cells were collected before the COVID-19 pandemic (2011-2018). Researchers challenged CD4+ T cells from unexposed donors with SARS-CoV-2 S/N and four cold-coronavirus spikes, cells permitting. The CDR3 extends over 13 amino acids. V lost 0 bases and J lost 3, with 5 bases in between.

The material sequenced was CD4+ T cells from blood, cultured in vitro. The V and J genes are TRBV12-3 or TRBV12-4 and TRBJ1-1, with a tentative D call TRBD1 (5 bases). This receptor was taken from a human donor in good health. CDR3 sequence reads: CASSLAGDTEAFF. CDR3 DNA: TGTGCCAGCAGTTTAGCAGGGGACACTGAAGCTTTCTTT.